The 9 T cell receptor beta chains below were found in one sample sequenced in a study of human T cells and chemical hapten exposure. Whole blood, unfractionated, served as the material for total RNA extraction. As the library was built, unique molecular identifiers were attached to individual cDNA molecules. TCRdb reanalysed the reads using MiXCR and keeps one entry per CDR3 protein. The sample contains 95,000 to 150,000 distinct CDR3 sequences, 8.5% to 9% of which appear only once. Specimen: whole blood. The receptors shown here come from a human donor in good health. Some clones in this sample may be carry-over from other donors' samples.

This clonotype showed up many times. The chain couples TRBV21-1 to TRBJ2-1; TRBD2, the D gene given by the table, was not confirmed from the DNA. TRBV21-1 is a recognized pseudogene. This CDR3 has 16 residues. CDR3 coding DNA: TGTGCCAGCAGCTGGAGGACTAGCTCCTCCTACAATGAGCAGTTCTTC. This codes for CASSWRTSSSYNEQFF.

This clonotype appeared many times. J is TRBJ2-5 and V is TRBV20-1, with TRBD1 as a possible D gene (5 bases). V was cut by 6 bases and J by 1 base, with 12 bases left in between. The V gene's germline CDR1 is DFQATT and CDR2 SNEGSKA (reference sequence). The CDR3 runs 13 residues. CDR3 nucleotides: TGCAGTGCGTCGACAGACCCCCAAGAGACCCAGTACTTC. It translates to CSASTDPQETQYF.

The chain recombines TRBV19 with TRBJ2-7; perhaps D is TRBD1 or TRBD2 (5 bases each). The CDR3 contains 15 residues. Germline assignment: CDR1 LNHDA and CDR2 SQIVND (reference sequence). Trimming stripped 5 bases from V and 6 bases from J, with 20 bases between. The CDR3 bases are TGTGCCAGTAGTGCCGACGGGGCAAATCGGTGCGAGCAGTACTTC. It is translated as CASSADGANRCEQYF.

This clonotype was found a few times. CDR3 nucleotide sequence: TGTGCCAGCAGCCGAGGGTCAGGCGCGGGAGACCGGGCAGATACGCAGTATTTT. It encodes CASSRGSGAGDRADTQYF. The gene calls are TRBV6-6 and TRBJ2-3; 7 bases agree with TRBD2. There are 18 residues in the CDR3. With 6 bases clipped from V and 4 bases from J, the junction kept 19 bases outside the gene matches. Germline V gives CDR1 MNHNY, CDR2 SVGAGI (reference sequence).

This clonotype was observed a handful of times. This rearrangement joins TRBV27 to TRBJ2-1; D remains unclear. This CDR3 has 14 amino acids. V gave up 3 bases and J gave up 8 bases, with 14 bases separating them. Germline CDR1 is MNHEY and CDR2 is SMNVEV (reference sequence). The CDR3 nucleotides read TGTGCCAGCAGTTTCCTCCCTGTGGGGTATGAGCAGTTCTTC. It is translated as CASSFLPVGYEQFF.

This clonotype was seen repeatedly, ten times or more. The rearrangement uses TRBV6-2 or TRBV6-3 and TRBJ1-6, with D unclear. V gave up 2 bases and J gave up 0 bases, with 11 bases separating them. CDR3 length equals 17 residues. Looked up from germline, CDR1 is MNHEY and CDR2 is SVGEGT. The CDR3 DNA follows: TGTGCCAGCAGTTACCTCGTCTCGAGCTCCTATAATTCACCCCTCCACTTT. Translation gives CASSYLVSSSYNSPLHF.

This clonotype was counted ten times or more. This chain joins TRBV29-1 and TRBJ1-2; no clear D. CDR3 length: 13 residues. Germline CDR1 and CDR2: SQVTM and ANQGSEA. Trimming cost V 6 bases and J 2 bases, with 13 bases left between them. The CDR3 coding sequence is TGCAGCGTACGGGTTGATCCAAACTATGGCTACACCTTC. Protein: CSVRVDPNYGYTF.

J is TRBJ1-2 and V is TRBV7-3, with D perhaps matching TRBD1 (6 bases). CDR3 length: 16 residues. V was shortened by 1 base and J by 2 bases, with 14 bases between the two germline ends. Germline loops: CDR1 SGHTA, CDR2 FQGTGA. As DNA, the CDR3 is TGTGCCAGCAGCTTAAAGGGGGGGGGACAAAACTATGGCTACACCTTC. The encoded protein is CASSLKGGGQNYGYTF.

This clonotype was recorded a few times. The chain joins TRBV7-6 to TRBJ2-7, with D tentatively TRBD1 or TRBD2 (6 bases each). Germline lookup yields CDR1 SGHVS and CDR2 FNYEAQ. V was pared by 5 bases and J by 5 bases, with 16 bases between. This CDR3 contains 14 residues. This CDR3 reads CASSPVVGGHEQYF. In DNA, the CDR3 is TGTGCCAGCAGCCCAGTTGTCGGGGGCCACGAGCAGTACTTC.